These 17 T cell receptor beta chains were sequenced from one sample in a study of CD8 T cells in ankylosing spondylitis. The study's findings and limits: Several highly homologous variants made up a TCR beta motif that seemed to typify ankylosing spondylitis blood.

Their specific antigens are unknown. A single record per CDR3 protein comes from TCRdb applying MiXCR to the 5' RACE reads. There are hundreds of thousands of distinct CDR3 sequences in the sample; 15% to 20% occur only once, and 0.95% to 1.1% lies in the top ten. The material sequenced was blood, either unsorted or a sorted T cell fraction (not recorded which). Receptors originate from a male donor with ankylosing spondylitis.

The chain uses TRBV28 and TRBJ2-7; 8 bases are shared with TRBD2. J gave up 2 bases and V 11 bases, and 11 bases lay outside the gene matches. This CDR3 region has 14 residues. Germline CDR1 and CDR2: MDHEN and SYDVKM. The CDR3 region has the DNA TGTGCCGGCATCCGGGAGGGGGGCACCTACGAGCAGTACTTC. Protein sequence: CAGIREGGTYEQYF.

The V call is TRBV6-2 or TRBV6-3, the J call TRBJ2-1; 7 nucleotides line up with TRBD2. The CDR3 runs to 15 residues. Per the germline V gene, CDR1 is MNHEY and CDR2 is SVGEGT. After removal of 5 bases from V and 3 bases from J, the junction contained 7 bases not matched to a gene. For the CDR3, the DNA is TGTGCCAGCAGTCTCCAAGCGGGACTCTACAATGAGCAGTTCTTC. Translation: CASSLQAGLYNEQFF.

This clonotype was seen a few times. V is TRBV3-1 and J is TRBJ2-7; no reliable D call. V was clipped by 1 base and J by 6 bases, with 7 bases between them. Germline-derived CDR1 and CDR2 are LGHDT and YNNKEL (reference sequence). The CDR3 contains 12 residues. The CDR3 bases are TGTGCCAGCAGCCAAGTTCCTTTCGAGCAGTACTTC. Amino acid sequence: CASSQVPFEQYF.

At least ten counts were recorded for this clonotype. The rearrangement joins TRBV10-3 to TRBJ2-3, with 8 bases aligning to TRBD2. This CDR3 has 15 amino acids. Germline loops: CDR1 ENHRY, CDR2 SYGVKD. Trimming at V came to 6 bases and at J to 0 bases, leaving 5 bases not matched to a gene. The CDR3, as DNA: TGTGCCATCAGCACTAGCGGTGATAGCACAGATACGCAGTATTTT. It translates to CAISTSGDSTDTQYF.

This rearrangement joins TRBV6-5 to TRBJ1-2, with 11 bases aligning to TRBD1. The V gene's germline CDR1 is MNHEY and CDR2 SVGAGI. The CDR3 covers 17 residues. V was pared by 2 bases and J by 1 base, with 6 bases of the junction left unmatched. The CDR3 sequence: CASSYDGQGALNYGYTF. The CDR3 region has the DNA TGTGCCAGCAGTTACGACGGACAGGGGGCACTTAACTATGGCTACACCTTC.

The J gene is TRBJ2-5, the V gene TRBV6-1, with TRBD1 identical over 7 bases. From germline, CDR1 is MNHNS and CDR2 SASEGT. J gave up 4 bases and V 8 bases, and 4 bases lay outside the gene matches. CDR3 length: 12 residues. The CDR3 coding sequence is TGTGCCAGCGCGACAGGGCCAGAGACCCAGTACTTC. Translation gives CASATGPETQYF.

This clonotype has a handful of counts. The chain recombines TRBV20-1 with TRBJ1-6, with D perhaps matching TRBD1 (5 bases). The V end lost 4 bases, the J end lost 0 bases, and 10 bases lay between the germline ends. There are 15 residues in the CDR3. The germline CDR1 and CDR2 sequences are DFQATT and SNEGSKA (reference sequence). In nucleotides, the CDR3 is TGCAGTGCTAAATCAGGGTCCTCCTATAATTCACCCCTCCACTTT. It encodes CSAKSGSSYNSPLHF.

The CDR3 DNA reads TGTGCCAGCAGTTTGTGGGCAAACGACTACGAGCAGTACTTC. Translated: CASSLWANDYEQYF. The gene calls are TRBV28 and TRBJ2-7; D is unclear. The germline V gene has CDR1 MDHEN and CDR2 SYDVKM. The CDR3 sequence is 14 residues long. Trimming took off 3 bases at V and 3 bases at J, with 12 bases between the two ends. The full variable domain, in which reference TRBV28 and TRBJ2-7 provide the parts outside the CDR3, is DVKVTQSSRYLVKRTGEKVFLECVQDMDHENMFWYRQDPGLGLRLIYFSYDVKMKEKGDIPEGYSVSREKKERFSLILESASTNQTSMYLCASSLWANDYEQYFGPGTRLTVT.

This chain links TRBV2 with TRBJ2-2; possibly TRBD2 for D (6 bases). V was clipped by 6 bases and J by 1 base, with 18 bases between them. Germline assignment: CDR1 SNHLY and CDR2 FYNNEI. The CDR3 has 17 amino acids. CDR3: CASRRDLFPMNTGELFF. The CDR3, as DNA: TGTGCCAGCAGAAGGGACTTATTCCCGATGAACACCGGGGAGCTGTTTTTT.

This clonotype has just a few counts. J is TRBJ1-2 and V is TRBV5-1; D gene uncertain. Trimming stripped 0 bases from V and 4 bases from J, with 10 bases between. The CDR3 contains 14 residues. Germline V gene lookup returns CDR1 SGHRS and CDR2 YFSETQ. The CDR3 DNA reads TGCGCCAGCAGCTTGGCTCTTGGTTCCTATGGCTACACCTTC. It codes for CASSLALGSYGYTF.

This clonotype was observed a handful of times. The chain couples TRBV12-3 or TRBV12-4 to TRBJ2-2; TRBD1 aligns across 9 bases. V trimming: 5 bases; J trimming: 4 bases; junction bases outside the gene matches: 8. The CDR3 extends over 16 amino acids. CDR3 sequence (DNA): TGTGCCAGCAGTGCCCGGGGACAGGGATCCACCGGGGAGCTGTTTTTT. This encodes CASSARGQGSTGELFF.

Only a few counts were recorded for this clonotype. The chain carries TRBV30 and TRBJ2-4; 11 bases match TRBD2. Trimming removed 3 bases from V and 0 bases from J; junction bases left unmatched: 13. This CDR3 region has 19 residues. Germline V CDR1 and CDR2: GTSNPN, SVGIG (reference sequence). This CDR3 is CAWSDLAGGQGLAKNIQYF. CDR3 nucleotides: TGTGCCTGGAGCGATCTAGCGGGGGGTCAGGGCCTAGCCAAAAACATTCAGTACTTC.

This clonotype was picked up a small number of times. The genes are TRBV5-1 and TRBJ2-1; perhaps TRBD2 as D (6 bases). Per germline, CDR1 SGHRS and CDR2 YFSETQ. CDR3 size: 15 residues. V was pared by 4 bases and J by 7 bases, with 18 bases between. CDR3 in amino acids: CASSQTPGLENEQFF. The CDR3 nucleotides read TGCGCCAGCAGCCAAACTCCGGGACTGGAAAATGAGCAGTTCTTC.

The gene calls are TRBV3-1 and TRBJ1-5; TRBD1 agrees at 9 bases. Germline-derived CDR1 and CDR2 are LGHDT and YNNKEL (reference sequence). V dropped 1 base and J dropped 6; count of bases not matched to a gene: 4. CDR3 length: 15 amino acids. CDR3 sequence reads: CASSQGTGGIQPQHF. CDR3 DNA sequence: TGTGCCAGCAGCCAAGGAACAGGGGGCATTCAGCCCCAGCATTTT.

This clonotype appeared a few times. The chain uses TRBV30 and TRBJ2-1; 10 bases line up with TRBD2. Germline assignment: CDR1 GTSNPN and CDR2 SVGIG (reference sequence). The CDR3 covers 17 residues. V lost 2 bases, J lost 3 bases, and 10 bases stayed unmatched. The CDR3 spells CAWSNPKAGGRYNEQFF. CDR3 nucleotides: TGTGCCTGGAGTAACCCCAAAGCGGGGGGGCGCTACAATGAGCAGTTCTTC. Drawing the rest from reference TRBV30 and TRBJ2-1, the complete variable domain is SQTIHQWPATLVQPVGSPLSLECTVEGTSNPNLYWYRQAAGRGLQLLFYSVGIGQISSEVPQNLSASRPQDRQFILSSKKLLLSDSGFYLCAWSNPKAGGRYNEQFFGPGTRLTVL.

CDR3 sequence reads: CASSQAGGGSSYNSPLHF. In DNA form, the CDR3 reads TGTGCCAGCAGCCAGGCAGGGGGTGGGAGCTCCTATAATTCACCCCTCCACTTT. The chain is built from TRBV3-1 and TRBJ1-6; 7 bases map to TRBD1. The germline V gene encodes CDR1 LGHDT and CDR2 YNNKEL (reference sequence). The V and J ends lost 3 bases and 0 bases, in that order; junction bases with no gene match: 8. The CDR3 sequence is 18 residues long.

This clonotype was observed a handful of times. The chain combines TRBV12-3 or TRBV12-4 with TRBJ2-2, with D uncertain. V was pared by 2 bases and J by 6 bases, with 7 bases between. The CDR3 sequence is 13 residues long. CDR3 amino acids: CASSLSAPGELFF. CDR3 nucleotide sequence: TGTGCCAGCAGTTTATCTGCTCCCGGGGAGCTGTTTTTT.